This T cell receptor beta chain was recorded in a study of CD8+ T cells in alopecia areata. The authors extracted RNA and reverse transcribed it into cDNA as the sequencing template. Clones were sequenced by immunoSEQ multiplex PCR, and TCRdb holds only the in-frame ones, with some missing. The data contain some 190,000 clones, 60% of them singletons. The treatment was: oral pan-JAK inhibitor, 5-10 mg twice daily. This CDR3 has 13 residues. In germline, CDR1 is SNHLY, CDR2 FYNNEI. Losses at the gene ends were 7 bases for V and 4 bases for J; bases not matched to a gene: 3. This clonotype was sampled from a human donor with alopecia areata. The chain is built from TRBV2 and TRBJ2-1; 8 bases are shared with TRBD1. This specimen was CD4+ T cells sorted from blood, taken at week 24, from a patient treated with tofacitinib. The DNA for the CDR3 is TGTGCCAGCAACAGGGGGGAGTACAATGAGCAGTTCTTC. It specifies CASNRGEYNEQFF.